A selection of T cell receptor beta chains follows, all from one sample in a study of shared clonotypes between healthy human individuals. Assay used: immunoSEQ multiplex PCR; TCRdb lists only in-frame clones, some missing. This sample has about 1 million clones; about 74% occur once, and the top ten carry over 1.3%. Sequencing was carried out using memory CD4+ T cells sorted from blood. These receptors came from a man aged 18-30 years in good health. The CDR3 runs from the conserved cysteine through the conserved F or W. A D gene is named only where the DNA matches it firmly. Rows give clone size only sometimes, using once, few, many, or a class for an expanded clone.

V	J	D	size	CDR3	DNA
TRBV2	TRBJ2-7	.	.	CASSENTGKDGEQYF	TGTGCCAGCAGTGAGAACACAGGGAAGGACGGCGAGCAGTACTTC
TRBV4-3	TRBJ1-2	.	.	CASSQDVQAYGYTF	TGCGCCAGCAGCCAAGACGTACAGGCCTATGGCTACACCTTC
TRBV6-6	TRBJ2-2	.	once	CASSYRVFTNTGELFF	TGTGCCAGCAGTTACAGGGTGTTTACGAACACCGGGGAGCTGTTTTTT
TRBV9	TRBJ2-5	.	few	CASSPPGGGFGTQYF	TGTGCCAGCAGCCCTCCCGGCGGCGGGTTCGGGACCCAGTACTTC
TRBV7-2	TRBJ2-5	TRBD2	.	CASSPGASGGQTQYF	TGTGCCAGCAGCCCCGGGGCTAGCGGGGGGCAGACCCAGTACTTC
TRBV7-2	TRBJ1-2	.	.	CASSFSHQGRYGYTF	TGTGCCAGCAGCTTCTCACATCAGGGGCGCTATGGCTACACCTTC
TRBV25-1	TRBJ2-1	.	once	CASSPLSNEQFF	TGTGCCAGCAGTCCACTATCCAATGAGCAGTTCTTC
TRBV4-3	TRBJ2-3	.	few	CASSQDGRGSDTQYF	TGCGCCAGCAGCCAAGATGGGAGGGGGTCAGATACGCAGTATTTT
TRBV19	TRBJ1-2	TRBD1	.	CASSSPTGINYGYTF	TGTGCCAGTAGTTCCCCGACAGGGATTAACTATGGCTACACCTTC
TRBV19	TRBJ2-5	.	.	CASSTKDLSGETQYF	TGTGCCAGTAGTACCAAAGACCTCAGTGGGGAGACCCAGTACTTC
TRBV7-8	TRBJ2-7	.	.	CASRQNERTGNEQYF	TGTGCCAGCAGACAAAATGAGCGAACAGGGAACGAGCAGTACTTC
TRBV5-4	TRBJ1-1	TRBD1	.	CASSWPGQGVTEAFF	TGCGCCAGCAGCTGGCCGGGACAGGGGGTCACTGAAGCTTTCTTT
TRBV28	TRBJ2-2	.	few	CASSSGDGELFF	TGTGCCAGCAGCTCCGGTGACGGGGAGCTGTTTTTT
TRBV11-2	TRBJ2-2	.	.	CASSLADSFTGELFF	TGTGCCAGCAGCCTAGCGGACAGCTTCACCGGGGAGCTGTTTTTT
TRBV18	TRBJ2-1	TRBD2	.	CASSPRLAGPNEQFF	TGTGCCAGCTCACCACGACTAGCGGGGCCCAATGAGCAGTTCTTC
TRBV10-2	TRBJ2-2	TRBD2	many	CASSSGTTLFF	TGCGCCAGCAGTAGTGGGACTACCCTGTTTTTT
TRBV4-3	TRBJ2-3	.	few	CASSPQRGTDTQYF	TGCGCCAGCAGCCCCCAGCGGGGCACAGATACGCAGTATTTT
TRBV6-5	TRBJ1-4	.	few	CASSLAPGGEKLFF	TGTGCCAGCAGCCTCGCCCCGGGAGGGGAAAAACTGTTTTTT
TRBV28	TRBJ2-7	.	.	CASSPTGLSYEQYF	TGTGCCAGCAGCCCGACAGGACTCTCCTACGAGCAGTACTTC
TRBV18	TRBJ2-5	.	.	CASSQTMTGPLGETQYF	TGTGCCAGCTCACAAACAATGACAGGACCGCTGGGAGAGACCCAGTACTTC
TRBV2	TRBJ2-3	.	.	CASSGPARSSDTQYF	TGTGCCAGCAGTGGCCCGGCCCGAAGCTCAGATACGCAGTATTTT
TRBV4-3	TRBJ2-2	.	.	CASSQRQLGGELFF	TGCGCCAGCAGCCAAAGGCAGCTAGGCGGGGAGCTGTTTTTT
TRBV29-1	TRBJ2-7	.	.	CSVGFPSYEQYF	TGCAGCGTTGGATTCCCCTCCTACGAGCAGTACTTC
TRBV19	TRBJ1-5	.	.	CASSIGPGGTGYRQPQHF	TGTGCCAGTAGTATAGGGCCCGGGGGTACAGGGTATCGTCAGCCCCAGCATTTT
TRBV29-1	TRBJ1-2	.	.	CSGKDGGKGGYTF	TGCAGCGGAAAGGACGGGGGGAAAGGAGGCTACACCTTC
TRBV30	TRBJ1-2	.	.	CAWKVSYGYTF	TGTGCCTGGAAGGTTAGCTATGGCTACACCTTC
TRBV6-5	TRBJ2-1	TRBD2	.	CASSYMGGSYNEQFF	TGTGCCAGCAGTTACATGGGGGGGTCCTACAATGAGCAGTTCTTC
TRBV9	TRBJ2-7	TRBD1	.	CASSVSGTGSYEQYF	TGTGCCAGCAGCGTCTCCGGGACAGGTTCCTACGAGCAGTACTTC
TRBV18	TRBJ2-7	.	.	CASSPGLARAGNSYEQYF	TGTGCCAGCTCACCCGGCTTGGCTCGTGCAGGAAACTCCTACGAGCAGTACTTC
TRBV5-8	TRBJ2-7	.	.	CASGFRNGEQYF	TGTGCCAGCGGTTTCAGAAACGGGGAGCAGTACTTC
TRBV5-8	TRBJ2-4	.	.	CASSLGDTRGNIQYF	TGTGCCAGCAGCTTGGGGGACACCCGGGGAAACATTCAGTACTTC
TRBV5-4	TRBJ2-3	.	.	CASSLTGLSGDTQYF	TGTGCCAGCAGCTTGACCGGACTATCGGGGGATACGCAGTATTTT
TRBV27	TRBJ2-5	TRBD2	.	CASSPGLARRPYAETQYF	TGTGCCAGCAGTCCGGGACTAGCGCGAAGACCTTACGCGGAGACCCAGTACTTC
TRBV5-1	TRBJ1-1	.	.	CASSLAATRNTEAFF	TGCGCCAGCAGCTTGGCCGCGACACGAAACACTGAAGCTTTCTTT
TRBV4-3	TRBJ1-6	.	.	CASSQDLTFSYNSPLHF	TGCGCCAGCAGCCAAGATCTTACCTTCTCCTATAATTCACCCCTCCACTTT
TRBV14	TRBJ1-2	.	.	CASSLIPFGGYTF	TGTGCCAGCAGCCTTATCCCTTTTGGAGGCTACACCTTC
TRBV18	TRBJ1-1	.	.	CASSPLVHTEAFF	TGTGCCAGCTCACCACTCGTGCACACTGAAGCTTTCTTT
TRBV28	TRBJ1-2	.	.	CASSNDLTGRGGYTF	TGTGCCAGCAGTAACGACCTTACAGGGAGGGGTGGCTACACCTTC
TRBV11-2	TRBJ2-1	.	.	CASRGGTYNEQFF	TGTGCCAGCAGGGGGGGGACATACAATGAGCAGTTCTTC
TRBV5-1	TRBJ2-3	.	.	CASSWSDYTDTQYF	TGCGCCAGCAGCTGGTCGGACTACACAGATACGCAGTATTTT
TRBV5-1	TRBJ1-6	.	.	CASSFGTAGAANSPLHF	TGCGCCAGCAGCTTTGGGACGGCCGGAGCAGCTAATTCACCCCTCCACTTT
TRBV4-1	TRBJ2-1	TRBD2	.	CASSQGGSGRNYNEQFF	TGCGCCAGCAGCCAAGGGGGAAGCGGGAGGAACTACAATGAGCAGTTCTTC
TRBV2	TRBJ2-2	.	once	CASSAESNTGELFF	TGTGCCAGCTCGGCGGAATCCAACACCGGGGAGCTGTTTTTT
TRBV6-6	TRBJ1-2	TRBD1	once	CASSYPGQANYGYTF	TGTGCCAGCAGTTACCCTGGACAGGCTAACTATGGCTACACCTTC
TRBV5-1	TRBJ2-5	.	.	CASSLWGETQYF	TGCGCCAGCAGCTTGTGGGGAGAGACCCAGTACTTC
TRBV6-6	TRBJ1-5	.	.	CASSQGDSGQPQHF	TGTGCCAGTTCGCAAGGGGATTCGGGGCAGCCCCAGCATTTT
TRBV19	TRBJ2-7	.	.	CASSRRASYEQYF	TGTGCCAGTAGTAGAAGGGCCTCCTACGAGCAGTACTTC
TRBV5-1	TRBJ2-5	TRBD2	few	CASSLPGPAGGRRETQYF	TGCGCCAGCAGCTTGCCGGGTCCTGCGGGAGGGCGACGGGAGACCCAGTACTTC
TRBV25-1	TRBJ2-7	.	.	CASSEYGADEQYF	TGTGCCAGCAGTGAATATGGGGCGGACGAGCAGTACTTC
TRBV11-2	TRBJ2-3	.	.	CASSLTASLDTQYF	TGTGCCAGCAGCCTGACAGCTTCTCTGGATACGCAGTATTTT
TRBV7-8	TRBJ2-5	TRBD2	.	CASSLVGGRGSYHPGETQYF	TGTGCCAGCAGCTTAGTTGGGGGGAGGGGATCTTACCATCCCGGAGAGACCCAGTACTTC
TRBV5-1	TRBJ2-1	.	once	CASSLAADNNEQFF	TGCGCCAGCAGCTTGGCTGCCGATAACAATGAGCAGTTCTTC
TRBV19	TRBJ2-1	TRBD2	once	CASGKGLAGLRSLYNEQFF	TGTGCCAGTGGGAAGGGACTAGCGGGACTGCGTTCTCTCTACAATGAGCAGTTCTTC
TRBV29-1	TRBJ2-1	.	.	CSVASVLRDNEQFF	TGCAGCGTTGCCTCGGTCCTACGAGACAATGAGCAGTTCTTC
TRBV19	TRBJ2-2	.	.	CASLIRAGTGELFF	TGTGCCAGCTTAATCAGGGCCGGCACCGGGGAGCTGTTTTTT